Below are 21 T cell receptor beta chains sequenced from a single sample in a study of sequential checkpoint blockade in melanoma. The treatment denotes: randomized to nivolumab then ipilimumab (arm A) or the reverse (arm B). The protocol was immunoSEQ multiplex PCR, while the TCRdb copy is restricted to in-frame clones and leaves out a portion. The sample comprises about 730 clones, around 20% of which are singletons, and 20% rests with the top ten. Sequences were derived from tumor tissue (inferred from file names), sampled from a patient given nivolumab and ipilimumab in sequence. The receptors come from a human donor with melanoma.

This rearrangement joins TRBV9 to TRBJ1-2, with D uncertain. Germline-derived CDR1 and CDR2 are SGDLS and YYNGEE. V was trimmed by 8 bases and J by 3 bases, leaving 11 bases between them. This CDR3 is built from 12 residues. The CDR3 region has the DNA TGTGCCAGAGGACCCTCGGACTATGGCTACACCTTC. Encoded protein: CARGPSDYGYTF.

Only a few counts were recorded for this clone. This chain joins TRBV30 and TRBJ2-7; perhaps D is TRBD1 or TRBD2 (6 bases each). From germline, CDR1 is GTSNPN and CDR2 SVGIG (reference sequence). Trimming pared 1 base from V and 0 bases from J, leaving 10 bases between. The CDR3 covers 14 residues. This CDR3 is CAWSGGGSSYEQYF. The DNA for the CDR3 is TGTGCCTGGAGTGGAGGGGGGAGCTCCTACGAGCAGTACTTC.

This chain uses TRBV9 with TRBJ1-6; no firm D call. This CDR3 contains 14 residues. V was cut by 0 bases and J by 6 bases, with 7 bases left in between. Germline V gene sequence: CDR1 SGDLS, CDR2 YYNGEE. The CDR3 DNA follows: TGTGCCAGCAGCGTAGACACGGGTAATTCACCCCTCCACTTT. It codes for CASSVDTGNSPLHF.

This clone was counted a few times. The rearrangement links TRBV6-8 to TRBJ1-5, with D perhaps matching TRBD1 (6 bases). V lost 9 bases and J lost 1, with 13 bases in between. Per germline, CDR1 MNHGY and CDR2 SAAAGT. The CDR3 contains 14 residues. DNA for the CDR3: TGTGCCAGTTCGGGGAGGGGGAGCAATCAGCCCCAGCATTTT. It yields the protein CASSGRGSNQPQHF.

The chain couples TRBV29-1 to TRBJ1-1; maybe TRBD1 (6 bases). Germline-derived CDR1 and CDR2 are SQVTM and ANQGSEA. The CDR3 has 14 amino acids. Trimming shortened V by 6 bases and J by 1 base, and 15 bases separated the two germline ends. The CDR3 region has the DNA TGCAGCGTGGGCCGGGACACCGAGAACACTGAAGCTTTCTTT. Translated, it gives CSVGRDTENTEAFF.

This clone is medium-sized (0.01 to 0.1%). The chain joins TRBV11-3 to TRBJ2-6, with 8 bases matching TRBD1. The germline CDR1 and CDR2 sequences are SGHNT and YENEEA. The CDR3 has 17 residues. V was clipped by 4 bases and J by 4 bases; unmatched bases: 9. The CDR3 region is CASSSRTGLTGANVLTF. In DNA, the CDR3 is TGTGCCAGCAGCTCCCGGACAGGGTTAACCGGGGCCAACGTCCTGACTTTC.

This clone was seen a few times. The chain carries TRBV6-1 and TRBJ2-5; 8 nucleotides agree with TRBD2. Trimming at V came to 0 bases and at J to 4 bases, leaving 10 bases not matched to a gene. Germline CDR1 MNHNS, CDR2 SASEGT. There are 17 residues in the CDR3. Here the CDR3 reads CASSEAGGGSPGETQYF. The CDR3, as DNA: TGTGCCAGCAGTGAAGCCGGCGGGGGGTCCCCGGGAGAGACCCAGTACTTC.

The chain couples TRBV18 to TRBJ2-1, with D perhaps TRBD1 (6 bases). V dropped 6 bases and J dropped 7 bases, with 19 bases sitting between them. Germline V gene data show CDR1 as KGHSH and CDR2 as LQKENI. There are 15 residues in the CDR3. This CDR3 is CASSPTGGSANEQFF. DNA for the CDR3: TGTGCCAGCTCCCCGACAGGTGGATCCGCAAATGAGCAGTTCTTC.

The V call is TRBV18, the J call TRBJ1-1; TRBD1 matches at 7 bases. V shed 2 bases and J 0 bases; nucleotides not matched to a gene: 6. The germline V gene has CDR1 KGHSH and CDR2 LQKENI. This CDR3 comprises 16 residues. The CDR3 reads CASSPSPGQMNTEAFF. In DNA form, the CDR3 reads TGTGCCAGCTCACCATCCCCGGGACAGATGAACACTGAAGCTTTCTTT.

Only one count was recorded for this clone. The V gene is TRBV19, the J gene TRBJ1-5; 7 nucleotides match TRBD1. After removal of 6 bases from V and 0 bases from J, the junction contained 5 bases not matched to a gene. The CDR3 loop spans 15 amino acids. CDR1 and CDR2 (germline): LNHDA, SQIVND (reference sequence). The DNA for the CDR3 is TGTGCCAGTAGGGTACAGGGGACTAGCAATCAGCCCCAGCATTTT. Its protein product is CASRVQGTSNQPQHF.

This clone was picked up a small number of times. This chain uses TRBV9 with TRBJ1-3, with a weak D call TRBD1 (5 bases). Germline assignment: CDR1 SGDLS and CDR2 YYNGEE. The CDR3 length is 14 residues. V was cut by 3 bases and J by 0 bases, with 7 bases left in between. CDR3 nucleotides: TGTGCCAGCAGCGGACAGAACTCTGGAAACACCATATATTTT. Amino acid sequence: CASSGQNSGNTIYF.

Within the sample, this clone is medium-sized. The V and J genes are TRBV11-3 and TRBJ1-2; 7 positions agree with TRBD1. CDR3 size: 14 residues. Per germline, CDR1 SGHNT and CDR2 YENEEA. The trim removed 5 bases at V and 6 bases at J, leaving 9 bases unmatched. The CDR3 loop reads CASSPTGEIHGYTF. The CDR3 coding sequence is TGTGCCAGCAGCCCCACAGGGGAGATCCATGGCTACACCTTC.

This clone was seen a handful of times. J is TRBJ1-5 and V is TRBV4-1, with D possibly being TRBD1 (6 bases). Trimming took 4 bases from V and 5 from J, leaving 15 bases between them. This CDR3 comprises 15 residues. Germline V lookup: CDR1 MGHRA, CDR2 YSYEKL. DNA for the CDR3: TGCGCCAGCAGCCCAGAGAGACAGGCGGATCAGCCCCAGCATTTT. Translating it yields CASSPERQADQPQHF.

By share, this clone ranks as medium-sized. CDR3 sequence reads: CASSLVAGDNEQFF. Here the CDR3 DNA reads TGTGCCAGCAGCTTGGTAGCGGGGGACAATGAGCAGTTCTTC. The chain combines TRBV11-3 with TRBJ2-1, with 9 bases aligning to TRBD2. Germline loops: CDR1 SGHNT, CDR2 YENEEA. Germline trimming cut 3 bases from V and 5 bases from J; bases unmatched to any gene: 2. This CDR3 spans 14 amino acids. Variable domain in full (rest from reference TRBV11-3 and TRBJ2-1): EAGVVQSPRYKIIEKKQPVAFWCNPISGHNTLYWYLQNLGQGPELLIRYENEEAVDDSQLPKDRFSAERLKGVDSTLKIQPAELGDSAVYLCASSLVAGDNEQFFGPGTRLTVL.

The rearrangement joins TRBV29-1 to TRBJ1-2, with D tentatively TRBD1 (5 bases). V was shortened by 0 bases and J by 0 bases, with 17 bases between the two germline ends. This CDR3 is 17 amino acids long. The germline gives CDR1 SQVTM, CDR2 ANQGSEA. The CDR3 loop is CSVEDRWGMRANYGYTF. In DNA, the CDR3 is TGCAGCGTTGAAGATCGGTGGGGGATGAGGGCTAACTATGGCTACACCTTC.

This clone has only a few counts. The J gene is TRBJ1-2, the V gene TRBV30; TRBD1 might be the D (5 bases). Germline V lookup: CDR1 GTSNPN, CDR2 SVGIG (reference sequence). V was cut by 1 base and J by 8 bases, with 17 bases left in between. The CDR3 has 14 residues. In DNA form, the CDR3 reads TGTGCCTGGAGTGACGAGGTGTGGGGGGAAGGCTACACCTTC. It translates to CAWSDEVWGEGYTF.

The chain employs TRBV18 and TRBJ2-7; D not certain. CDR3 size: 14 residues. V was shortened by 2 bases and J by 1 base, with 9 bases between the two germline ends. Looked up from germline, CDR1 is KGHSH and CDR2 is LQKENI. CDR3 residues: CASSPGAQSYEQYF. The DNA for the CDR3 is TGTGCCAGCTCACCAGGTGCCCAATCCTACGAGCAGTACTTC.

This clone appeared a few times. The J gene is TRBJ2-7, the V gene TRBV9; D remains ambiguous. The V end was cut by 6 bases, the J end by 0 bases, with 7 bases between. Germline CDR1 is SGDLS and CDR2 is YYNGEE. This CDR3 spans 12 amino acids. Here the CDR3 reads CASIRDSYEQYF. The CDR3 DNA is TGTGCCAGCATTAGAGACTCCTACGAGCAGTACTTC. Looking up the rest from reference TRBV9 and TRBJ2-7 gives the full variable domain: DSGVTQTPKHLITATGQRVTLRCSPRSGDLSVYWYQQSLDQGLQFLIQYYNGEERAKGNILERFSAQQFPDLHSELNLSSLELGDSALYFCASIRDSYEQYFGPGTRLTVT.

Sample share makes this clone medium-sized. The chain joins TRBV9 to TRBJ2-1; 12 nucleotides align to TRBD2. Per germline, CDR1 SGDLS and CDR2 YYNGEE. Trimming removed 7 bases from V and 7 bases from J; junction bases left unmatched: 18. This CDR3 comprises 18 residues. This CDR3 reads CASVPDRLAGVVLNEQFF. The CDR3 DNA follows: TGTGCCAGCGTACCGGACCGACTAGCGGGGGTCGTGTTGAATGAGCAGTTCTTC.

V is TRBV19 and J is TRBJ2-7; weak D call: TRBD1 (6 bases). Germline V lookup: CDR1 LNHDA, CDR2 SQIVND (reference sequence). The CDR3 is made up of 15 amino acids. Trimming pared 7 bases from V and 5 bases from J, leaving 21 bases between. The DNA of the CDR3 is TGTGCCAGTAACCCCGAGGGGGAAGTGGTCCACGAGCAGTACTTC. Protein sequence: CASNPEGEVVHEQYF. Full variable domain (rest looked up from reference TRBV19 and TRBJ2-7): DGGITQSPKYLFRKEGQNVTLSCEQNLNHDAMYWYRQDPGQGLRLIYYSQIVNDFQKGDIAEGYSVSREKKESFPLTVTSAQKNPTAFYLCASNPEGEVVHEQYFGPGTRLTVT.

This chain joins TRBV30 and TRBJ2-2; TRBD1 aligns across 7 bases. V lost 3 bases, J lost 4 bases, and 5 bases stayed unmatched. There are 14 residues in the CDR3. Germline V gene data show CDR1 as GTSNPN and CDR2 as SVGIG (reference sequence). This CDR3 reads CAWSRDSTTGELFF. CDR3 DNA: TGTGCCTGGAGCCGGGACAGCACCACCGGGGAGCTGTTTTTT.